The T cell receptor (beta chain) under discussion was sequenced for a study of blood T cell repertoires in COVID-19. At the level of the study: Nucleic acid was either cDNA or gDNA, and it came from T cells, B-cell-depleted T cells, or PBMCs.

The data were produced by immunoSEQ multiplex PCR, yet TCRdb's version contains in-frame clones alone and is incomplete. Among approximately 24,000 clones listed, about 87% were seen once. V lost 4 bases to trimming and J lost 8 bases, with 11 bases between them. Germline-derived CDR1 and CDR2 are MDHEN and SYDVKM. This CDR3 comprises 12 residues. The clonotype originates from a human donor with active COVID-19. The donor label of this sample is uncertain. The sequenced sample was peripheral blood. This sequence joins TRBV28 and TRBJ1-2; D unclear. CDR3 region: CASSYPGWGYTF. CDR3 nucleotides: TGTGCCAGCAGTTACCCCGGGTGGGGCTACACCTTC.